These T cell receptor beta chains were read from a single sample in a study of beta chain features in type 1 diabetes. Some clones are missing from TCRdb's copy, which holds only in-frame ones; the method was immunoSEQ multiplex PCR. The sample carries 970,000 or so clones, roughly a sixth recorded once. Sequencing used naive CD4+ T cells from blood. These receptor sequences come from a woman aged 18-29 years in good health. The CDR3 runs from the conserved cysteine through the conserved F or W. The D gene is left open where the match is weak. The listing skips clone size in some rows; elsewhere it reads once, few, many or a size class.

cdr3_nt | cdr3_aa | j_call | v_call | d_call | clone_size
TGTGCCAGCTCACCACAGGACAACTACAATGAGCAGTTCTTC | CASSPQDNYNEQFF | TRBJ2-1 | TRBV18 | NA | few
TGTGCCAGCAGCGAGGGGCCAGGCTGGCCACGAGTGGAGACCCAGTACTTC | CASSEGPGWPRVETQYF | TRBJ2-5 | TRBV9 | NA | NA
TGTGCCAGCAGTGAAAACCAGGGGACAGATGGGACAGATACGCAGTATTTT | CASSENQGTDGTDTQYF | TRBJ2-3 | TRBV25-1 | TRBD1 | few
TGTGCCAGCAGCTTGGGGCACGGGGGGGAGACCCAGTACTTC | CASSLGHGGETQYF | TRBJ2-5 | TRBV5-6 | TRBD2 | NA
TGTGCCAGTAGTCCCTTCGGTGGGGGGCTGGCCAAAAACATTCAGTACTTC | CASSPFGGGLAKNIQYF | TRBJ2-4 | TRBV19 | NA | few
TGTGCCAGCAGTTCCCAAGAGACCCAGTACTTC | CASSSQETQYF | TRBJ2-5 | TRBV28 | NA | many
TGTGCCAGCAGTCTGGGGGATACGCAGTATTTT | CASSLGDTQYF | TRBJ2-3 | TRBV6-5 | NA | NA
TGTGCCAGCAGCTTATTTGAACAGGGGGCGAATGGCTACACCTTC | CASSLFEQGANGYTF | TRBJ1-2 | TRBV11-2 | TRBD1 | NA
TGTGCCAGCAGTTTTGACAGGAACACTGAAGCTTTCTTT | CASSFDRNTEAFF | TRBJ1-1 | TRBV27 | NA | NA
TGTGCCAGCAGTCACAGCTACAATGAGCAGTTCTTC | CASSHSYNEQFF | TRBJ2-1 | TRBV28 | NA | few
TGTGCCAGCACATCACCGGGACTAGCGGGAGAGTTCTTC | CASTSPGLAGEFF | TRBJ2-1 | TRBV28 | TRBD2 | NA
TGCAGCGTTGAAAGGTACAATGAGCAGTTCTTC | CSVERYNEQFF | TRBJ2-1 | TRBV29-1 | NA | few
TGCGCCAGCAGCCAAGCCAGGGGGGGCGGGTATGGCTACACCTTC | CASSQARGGGYGYTF | TRBJ1-2 | TRBV4-1 | TRBD1 | NA
TGTGCCAGCAGCACTGGACAGGGATTTACCGGGGAGCTGTTTTTT | CASSTGQGFTGELFF | TRBJ2-2 | TRBV7-2 | TRBD1 | NA
TGCAGCGTCCTGACCGGGACAGGGGCCTACGAGCAGTACTTC | CSVLTGTGAYEQYF | TRBJ2-7 | TRBV29-1 | TRBD1 | few
TGCGCCAGCAGCTTGGGGGTGAACACTGAAGCTTTCTTT | CASSLGVNTEAFF | TRBJ1-1 | TRBV5-1 | NA | NA
TGTGCCATCGGGGCGACAGGGTCGAATCAAGCTTTCTTT | CAIGATGSNQAFF | TRBJ1-1 | TRBV10-3 | TRBD1 | NA
TGTGCCATCAGTGCAGGTTTCGTCGGTGAGCAGTTCTTC | CAISAGFVGEQFF | TRBJ2-1 | TRBV10-3 | NA | NA
TGTGCCAGCAGTGAATACGGGATGACCCCTAAGCAGTTCTTC | CASSEYGMTPKQFF | TRBJ2-1 | TRBV6-1 | NA | few
TGTGCCAGCCGAGGGAGCGGCGCTGGAAACACCATATATTTT | CASRGSGAGNTIYF | TRBJ1-3 | TRBV6-5 | NA | few
TGTGCCAGCAGCCGAACATACAGGGGCTACCAAGAGACCCAGTACTTC | CASSRTYRGYQETQYF | TRBJ2-5 | TRBV7-2 | TRBD1 | NA
TGCGCCAGCAGCCAAGATTTAGAGGCGAAGATCACCGGGGAGCTGTTTTTT | CASSQDLEAKITGELFF | TRBJ2-2 | TRBV4-1 | NA | NA
TGTGCCAGCAGCGGGCAGGGGGCAGGTAATGAAAAACTGTTTTTT | CASSGQGAGNEKLFF | TRBJ1-4 | TRBV27 | TRBD1 | NA
TGTGCCAGCAGTTTACTCCGGGGGACTAGCGGGACAGATACGCAGTATTTT | CASSLLRGTSGTDTQYF | TRBJ2-3 | TRBV27 | TRBD2 | NA